Here is one TCR beta chain with its context. Its antigen is not known. This sample includes further DNA sequences coding for the same CDR3. The sample originates from a study of multiple sclerosis patients with progressive multifocal leukoencephalopathy. Here immunoSEQ multiplex PCR was the method, and the copy in TCRdb shows in-frame clones only, minus some. The sample yields 30,000 or so clones, about 90% seen once. This sample's time point: time of PML onset. All patients had prior interferon beta, and all PML patients were female. Overall study findings and caveats: PML-onset expanded TRB clones were detectable before and during natalizumab therapy.

This receptor was identified in a human donor with progressive multifocal leukoencephalopathy. This material consisted of PBMCs, taken from a patient treated with natalizumab.

The CDR3 DNA sequence: TGTGCCAGCAGCTTTCAGGACAGGGCGTCAGATACGCAGTATTTT. Its protein product is CASSFQDRASDTQYF. V gene TRBV11-2 combines with J gene TRBJ2-3; TRBD1 matches 8 bases. The trim removed 3 bases at V and 4 bases at J, leaving 6 bases unmatched. The CDR3 has 15 amino acids. The germline CDR1 and CDR2 sequences are SGHAT and FQNNGV.